What follows describes a single T cell receptor (beta chain). Its antigen is unidentified. The sample is drawn from a study of blood T cells in healthy people across ages. Study results and caveats: With age, beta diversity per million T cells declined roughly linearly, significantly by approximately 40. Both higher diversity and more naive CD4+ cells marked long-lived donors when set against aged donors.

Per the germline V gene, CDR1 is DFQATT and CDR2 is SNEGSKA (reference sequence). The CDR3 runs to 12 residues. Trimming stripped 6 bases from V and 4 bases from J, with 12 bases between. PCR was performed a second time for about 6 to 12 cycles using a sample-barcoded 5' primer and a J-beta primer mix. CDR3-containing paired-end reads numbering at least 2.5 million came from each sample. TCRdb reprocessed the 5' RACE reads via MiXCR and lists one record per CDR3 protein. The sample has about 680,000 distinct CDR3 sequences, around 49% seen once; the top ten hold 25% to 35%. The sample providers were healthy Caucasian people from Russia, aged roughly 6 to 100.

The specimen was blood. This TCR was sampled from a woman in her fifties or sixties in good health. V gene TRBV20-1 combines with J gene TRBJ1-2; weak D call: TRBD1 (5 bases). Here the CDR3 reads CSAKTGGYGYTF. In DNA, the CDR3 is TGCAGTGCAAAAACAGGCGGCTATGGCTACACCTTC.